The rows below give T cell receptor beta chains drawn from one sample of a study of memory B cells and T cells in multiple sclerosis. The repertoire was sequenced with immunoSEQ multiplex PCR; TCRdb's copy has only in-frame clones and lacks some. The sample includes fewer than 15,000 clones, around 63% of them seen just once. Specimen: memory (CD45RO+) CD4+ T cells from blood. These receptors originate from a human donor with multiple sclerosis. Both conserved end residues are part of each CDR3. D genes are given only for firm matches. Only part of the rows carry a size: once, few, many, or a class if the clone is expanded.

V	D	J	size	DNA	CDR3
TRBV19	.	TRBJ2-1	.	TGTGCCAGTCTTCCCGGAGACGCGGTCGTCCATGAGCAGTTCTTC	CASLPGDAVVHEQFF
TRBV7-2	.	TRBJ1-1	few	TGTGCCAGCAGCTTAGAGGAGCCGGGGTGGACTGAAGCTTTCTTT	CASSLEEPGWTEAFF
TRBV6-6	.	TRBJ1-5	.	TGTGCCAGCAGTTACAGACAGGGCAATCAGCCCCAGCATTTT	CASSYRQGNQPQHF
TRBV5-1	.	TRBJ1-3	.	TGCGCCAGCAGCTTCGGATCCTCGGGGGGAAACACCATATATTTT	CASSFGSSGGNTIYF
TRBV29-1	TRBD1	TRBJ2-1	.	TGCAGCGTCTACGGGACAGGGGAAGACAATGAGCAGTTCTTC	CSVYGTGEDNEQFF
TRBV5-6	.	TRBJ1-1	.	TGTGCCAGCACCCGTGGGCGGGTGAACACTGAAGCTTTCTTT	CASTRGRVNTEAFF
TRBV19	.	TRBJ1-1	.	TGTGCCAGTTCGGGGAACACTGAAGCTTTCTTT	CASSGNTEAFF
TRBV2	.	TRBJ2-6	.	TGTGCCAGCAGTGAATCGGGGAGCTCTGGGGCCAACGTCCTGACTTTC	CASSESGSSGANVLTF
TRBV9	TRBD2	TRBJ2-1	.	TGTGCCAGCAGCGTAGAAGGGGGACTAGCCTACAATGAGCAGTTCTTC	CASSVEGGLAYNEQFF
TRBV19	.	TRBJ2-3	.	TGTGCCAGTAGCCAAGGGGCACGCACAGATACGCAGTATTTT	CASSQGARTDTQYF
TRBV6-1	TRBD1	TRBJ1-2	.	TGTGCCAGCAGTGAAGATCAGGGGGCCTATGGCTACACCTTC	CASSEDQGAYGYTF
TRBV15	TRBD1	TRBJ1-5	.	TGTGCCACAAGGACAGGAAATAATCAGCCCCAGCATTTT	CATRTGNNQPQHF
TRBV28	TRBD1	TRBJ2-5	.	TGTGCCAGCAGTTTAAACCCCGGGACAGTGGACATCCAAGAGACCCAGTACTTC	CASSLNPGTVDIQETQYF
TRBV7-8	TRBD2	TRBJ2-1	medium-sized	TGTGCCAGCAGCTTAGCTAGCGGGGGGGGTTACAATGAGCAGTTCTTC	CASSLASGGGYNEQFF
TRBV5-4	TRBD2	TRBJ2-1	few	TGTGCCAGCAGCCCACAGACGTTAGCGGGAGGGATGAATGAGCAGTTCTTC	CASSPQTLAGGMNEQFF
TRBV27	TRBD1	TRBJ1-5	.	TGTGCCAGCAGTCAAAGGGGGCGGGCTTGGGCCCAGCATTTT	CASSQRGRAWAQHF
TRBV5-4	.	TRBJ1-1	.	TGTGCCAGCAGCTTGCAGGGATCGGTCCGCACTGAAGCTTTCTTT	CASSLQGSVRTEAFF
TRBV29-1	TRBD2	TRBJ2-3	.	TGCAGCGTTGAAGGGACTAGCGGGGCAGATACGCAGTATTTT	CSVEGTSGADTQYF
TRBV14	.	TRBJ2-5	.	TGTGCCAGCAGCCAAGATCCTGCAGGGAAAGAGACCCAGTACTTC	CASSQDPAGKETQYF
TRBV7-7	.	TRBJ2-7	.	TGTGCTAGCAGCTTAGTTCCCGACAGCTACGAGCAGTACTTC	CASSLVPDSYEQYF
TRBV28	.	TRBJ2-1	once	TGTGCCAGCAGTTTACACAGGGCTGCTGAGCAGTTCTTC	CASSLHRAAEQFF
TRBV4-2	.	TRBJ2-3	.	TGTGCCAGCAGCCCGGTGACTGGCACAGATACGCAGTATTTT	CASSPVTGTDTQYF
TRBV29-1	TRBD2	TRBJ2-3	.	TGCAGCGGACTGGGCGAAAGACTAGCCTACACAGATACGCAGTATTTT	CSGLGERLAYTDTQYF
TRBV28	TRBD1	TRBJ1-2	.	TGTGCCGACTCCGGGACAGGGGGCTCCCTCTATGGCTACACCTTC	CADSGTGGSLYGYTF
TRBV6-5	.	TRBJ1-5	.	TGTGCCAGCAGTGGGCAGTTTAATCAGCCCCAGCATTTT	CASSGQFNQPQHF
TRBV5-1	.	TRBJ1-2	.	TGCGCCAGCAGCGCAGGATTTAACTATGGCTACACCTTC	CASSAGFNYGYTF
TRBV16	TRBD1	TRBJ2-6	.	TGTGCCAGCAGCCGTTCGACAGGGGGCTCCTCTGGGGCCAACGTCCTGACTTTC	CASSRSTGGSSGANVLTF
TRBV27	.	TRBJ1-1	few	TGTGCCAGCAGTAACTTTGGGGGCAACACTGAAGCTTTCTTT	CASSNFGGNTEAFF
TRBV11-1	TRBD2	TRBJ2-1	.	TGTGCCAGCAGCTTGAGGACTAGCGGGAGGGCCTACAATGAGCAGTTCTTC	CASSLRTSGRAYNEQFF
TRBV15	.	TRBJ2-7	once	TGTGCCACCAGCAGAGTAGGAAGCAGAAGGGGGGAGCAGTACTTC	CATSRVGSRRGEQYF
TRBV7-3	TRBD1	TRBJ1-1	few	TGTGCCAGCAGCCCAGGGGGCGCGAACACTGAAGCTTTCTTT	CASSPGGANTEAFF
TRBV2	TRBD2	TRBJ2-3	.	TGTGCCAGCAGCGCCGCGGGGGGGCCTAGCACAGATACGCAGTATTTT	CASSAAGGPSTDTQYF
TRBV28	.	TRBJ2-5	.	TGTGCCAGCAGTTTAGCGTCTAGCGCAGAGACCCAGTACTTC	CASSLASSAETQYF
TRBV14	.	TRBJ1-1	.	TGTGCCAGCAGCCCAAACCTCAGGGGAGAAGCTTTCTTT	CASSPNLRGEAFF
TRBV19	.	TRBJ1-3	.	TGTGCCAGTAGGATCACAGGAAGCTCTGGAAACACCATATATTTT	CASRITGSSGNTIYF
TRBV5-4	.	TRBJ2-3	.	TGTGCCAGCAGCTTGATCCTTACAGATACGCAGTATTTT	CASSLILTDTQYF
TRBV29-1	TRBD1	TRBJ2-5	.	TGCAGCGTTGGGCAAGGGGGCCGGGTAAGGGAGACCCAGTACTTC	CSVGQGGRVRETQYF
TRBV6-6	TRBD2	TRBJ2-1	.	TGTGCCAGCAGTTACTCTAGCGGGGGGGAATTCTTC	CASSYSSGGEFF
TRBV15	TRBD2	TRBJ2-3	.	TGTGCCACCAGCAGAGATCGGAGAAGACTAGCGACGGGCACAGATACGCAGTATTTT	CATSRDRRRLATGTDTQYF
TRBV5-1	TRBD1	TRBJ1-5	.	TGCGCCAGCAGCTTAACAGGGGATGGTCAGCCCCAGCATTTT	CASSLTGDGQPQHF
TRBV5-1	TRBD1	TRBJ2-7	few	TGCGCCAGCAGCTGGGGACAGGGGACCGAGCAGTACTTC	CASSWGQGTEQYF
TRBV20-1	TRBD1	TRBJ1-1	.	TGCAGTGCTAGAGTACAGGGGACAGCTTTCTTT	CSARVQGTAFF